Below, 4 T cell receptor beta chains from the same sample are listed, as sequenced in a study of cytomegalovirus exposure and HLA in healthy donors. Generated by immunoSEQ multiplex PCR, the TCRdb table keeps only in-frame clones and is missing some. Found here are under 250,000 clones, around 90% of them singletons; the top ten hold 2% to 2.5%. Sequencing used PBMCs. The origin of the receptors is a woman under 30 in good health and CMV-seropositive.

This clone occurred a few times. This rearrangement joins TRBV7-9 to TRBJ2-7; TRBD1 matches 10 bases. Germline trimming cut 3 bases from V and 1 base from J; bases unmatched to any gene: 15. CDR1 is SEHNR, CDR2 FQNEAQ, per germline (reference sequence). There are 19 residues in the CDR3. This chain's CDR3 is CASSFIPGQGIFVSYEQYF. In DNA form, the CDR3 reads TGTGCCAGCAGCTTTATACCGGGACAGGGGATTTTTGTATCCTACGAGCAGTACTTC.

J is TRBJ1-1 and V is TRBV5-4, with 7 nucleotides matching TRBD1. Germline V gene data show CDR1 as SGHNT and CDR2 as YYREEE (reference sequence). J gave up 5 bases and V 0 bases, and 10 bases lay outside the gene matches. The CDR3 runs 16 residues. CDR3: CASSLEPTGRSTEAFF. DNA for the CDR3: TGTGCCAGCAGCTTGGAACCGACAGGGAGAAGTACTGAAGCTTTCTTT.

V is TRBV7-2 and J is TRBJ1-1; D is perhaps TRBD1 (5 bases). CDR1 and CDR2 from the germline V gene are SGHTA and FQGNSA. The germline V and J ends were trimmed by 0 bases and 4 bases, with 12 bases remaining between them. The CDR3 has 15 amino acids. CDR3 sequence reads: CASSLARGRTTEAFF. The CDR3 bases are TGTGCCAGCAGCTTAGCGCGGGGCAGGACCACTGAAGCTTTCTTT.

The J gene is TRBJ1-3, the V gene TRBV5-1; 7 bases are a match to TRBD1. V was pared by 2 bases and J by 2 bases, with 10 bases of the junction left unmatched. The CDR3 extends over 17 amino acids. CDR1 is SGHRS and CDR2 is YFSETQ in the germline V gene. In DNA, the CDR3 is TGCGCCAGCAGCTTCGACTTACAGGGGAGGACTGGAAACACCATATATTTT. Amino acids: CASSFDLQGRTGNTIYF. Filled out from reference TRBV5-1 and TRBJ1-3, the complete variable domain reads KAGVTQTPRYLIKTRGQQVTLSCSPISGHRSVSWYQQTPGQGLQFLFEYFSETQRNKGNFPGRFSGRQFSNSRSEMNVSTLELGDSALYLCASSFDLQGRTGNTIYFGEGSWLTVV.